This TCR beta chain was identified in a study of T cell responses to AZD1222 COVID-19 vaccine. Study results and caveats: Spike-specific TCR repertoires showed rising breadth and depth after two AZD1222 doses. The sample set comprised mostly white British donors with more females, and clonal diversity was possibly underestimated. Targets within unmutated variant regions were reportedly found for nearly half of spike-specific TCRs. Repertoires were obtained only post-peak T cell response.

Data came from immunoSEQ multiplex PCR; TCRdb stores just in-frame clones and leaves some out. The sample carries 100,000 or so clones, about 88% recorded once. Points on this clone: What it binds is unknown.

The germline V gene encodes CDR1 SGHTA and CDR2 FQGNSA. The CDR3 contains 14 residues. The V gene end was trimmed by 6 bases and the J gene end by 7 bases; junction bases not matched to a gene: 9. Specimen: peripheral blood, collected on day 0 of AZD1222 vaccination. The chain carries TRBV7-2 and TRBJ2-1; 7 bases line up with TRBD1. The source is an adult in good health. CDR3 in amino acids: CASRPVTGLNEQFF. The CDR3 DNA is TGTGCCAGCAGACCAGTGACAGGGCTTAATGAGCAGTTCTTC.